The text below deals with one T cell receptor (beta chain). Its antigen remains unidentified. No much larger clone exists at a distance of one base, and base qualities are not known. The sample originates from a study of T cell changes during pregnancy in multiple sclerosis (dated by TCRdb to the late 2010s). General notes on the study: Changes in the T cell repertoire over the course of pregnancy were examined in this study in women with multiple sclerosis.

The library was built by means of the immunoSEQ multiplex PCR assay. TCRdb's version of the immuneACCESS table is confined to in-frame rearrangements and falls short of the full clone set. An unresolved V gene accounts for under half of the shortfall where checked; the remainder is of unknown origin. The sample table holds 85,000 to 120,000 clones, of which about 90% were seen once. Of the sample, roughly 1.5% is held by the ten largest clones. The CDR3 measures 16 amino acids from cysteine to phenylalanine. Kept here is only the CDR3 DNA, which spans 48 bases and is read in frame from base 1. Trimming removed 4 bases from V and 0 bases from J; the gene matches leave 8 bases unexplained. Sequences SGHRS (CDR1) and YFSETQ (CDR2) are obtained from the germline V gene.

This clonotype originated in a female donor with multiple sclerosis, enrolled in a pregnancy study. The material sequenced was peripheral blood, taken after pregnancy. The V gene is TRBV5-1 and the J gene is TRBJ1-2, and TRBD1 matches 8 of the central bases. The CDR3 in this case is CASSVDRGLANYGYTF. The nucleotide sequence reads as follows: TGCGCCAGCAGCGTTGACAGGGGTTTAGCTAACTATGGCTACACCTTC.